A single sample gave rise to the 9 T cell receptor beta chains below, sequenced in a study of T-cell reconstitution after alpha-beta-depleted transplantation in children. The authors prepared the TCRbeta library with unique molecular identifiers. Each CDR3 protein gets one entry after TCRdb re-called the PCR reads with MiXCR. The sample records 500,000 to 650,000 distinct CDR3 sequences, 9.5% to 12% being singletons. This specimen was PBMCs, mostly from graft donor cells, taken 180 days after TCRalphabeta/CD19-depleted stem cell transplant. The receptor source for this set is a female patient between 2 and 15 years old who had a stem cell transplant for aplastic anemia, so the T cells may come from the graft donor.

The sample holds many counts of this clonotype. V gene TRBV4-2 combines with J gene TRBJ2-7, with 8 bases that match TRBD1. The CDR3 has 17 residues. J lost 4 bases, V lost 4 bases, and 15 bases had no gene match. The germline V gene has CDR1 LGHNA and CDR2 YNFKEQ. The CDR3 protein is CASSRGTQGEIGYEQYF. CDR3 coding DNA: TGTGCCAGCAGCCGAGGCACACAGGGGGAGATCGGGTACGAGCAGTACTTC.

This clonotype was observed a handful of times. The rearrangement joins TRBV7-2 to TRBJ2-5; TRBD2 aligns across 10 bases. This CDR3 has 17 amino acids. Per the germline V gene, CDR1 is SGHTA and CDR2 is FQGNSA. V dropped 1 base and J dropped 6; count of bases not matched to a gene: 11. In DNA, the CDR3 is TGTGCCAGCAGCTTAGTGCCAGCGGGAGGGTCTCAGAAGACCCAGTACTTC. Protein sequence: CASSLVPAGGSQKTQYF.

The gene calls are TRBV5-6 and TRBJ1-6, with D possibly TRBD1 on 5 matching bases. V was cut by 4 bases and J by 0 bases, with 17 bases left in between. CDR3 size: 18 residues. Germline-derived CDR1 and CDR2 are SGHDT and YYEEEE. The CDR3 DNA is TGTGCCAGCAGCCCGATGGGGGTCGGTTTCTCCTATAATTCACCCCTCCACTTT. Amino acid sequence: CASSPMGVGFSYNSPLHF.

The sample holds a few counts of this clonotype. The chain employs TRBV20-1 and TRBJ2-7; TRBD2 aligns across 8 bases. The CDR3 length is 14 residues. Germline V gives CDR1 DFQATT, CDR2 SNEGSKA (reference sequence). V lost 6 bases and J lost 1; bases outside the gene matches: 8. CDR3 DNA sequence: TGCAGTGCAAAAAGCGGGAGTGATTCCTACGAGCAGTACTTC. This codes for CSAKSGSDSYEQYF.

This sequence joins TRBV28 and TRBJ2-5; 11 nucleotides line up with TRBD2. Germline CDR1 MDHEN, CDR2 SYDVKM. V lost 5 bases, J lost 2 bases, and 13 bases stayed unmatched. The CDR3 consists of 18 residues. CDR3: CASSSKVAGGPGQETQYF. DNA of the CDR3: TGTGCCAGCAGTAGTAAGGTAGCGGGAGGGCCTGGGCAAGAGACCCAGTACTTC. The whole variable domain, remainder taken from reference TRBV28 and TRBJ2-5, is DVKVTQSSRYLVKRTGEKVFLECVQDMDHENMFWYRQDPGLGLRLIYFSYDVKMKEKGDIPEGYSVSREKKERFSLILESASTNQTSMYLCASSSKVAGGPGQETQYFGPGTRLLVL.

Details on this clonotype: The junction does not match germline at one end; this may be a read error. The chain uses TRBV5-6 and TRBJ1-2; D unclear. Germline-derived CDR1 and CDR2 are SGHDT and YYEEEE. The CDR3 sequence is 14 residues long. The CDR3 region is CASSLVAVNCGYTF. The CDR3 DNA is TGTGCCAGCAGCTTGGTGGCGGTGAACTGTGGCTACACCTTC.

The chain carries TRBV29-1 and TRBJ2-5; tentatively, D is TRBD1 or TRBD2 (6 bases each). The V end lost 7 bases, the J end lost 4 bases, and 16 bases lay between the germline ends. The germline CDR1 and CDR2 sequences are SQVTM and ANQGSEA. The CDR3 totals 13 residues. DNA for the CDR3: TGCAGCGGGGGGGCCCACCTCTTAGAGACCCAGTACTTC. This gives the protein CSGGAHLLETQYF.

The V gene is TRBV12-3 or TRBV12-4, the J gene TRBJ2-2; TRBD1 matches at 8 bases. This CDR3 region has 15 residues. V shed 5 bases, J shed 4 bases, and the junction held 6 bases outside the gene matches. The CDR3 DNA sequence: TGTGCCAGCAGTCGATCGGGACAGGTCACCGGGGAGCTGTTTTTT. This encodes CASSRSGQVTGELFF.

The rearrangement uses TRBV20-1 and TRBJ2-3; 8 bases align to TRBD1. CDR1 and CDR2 from the germline V gene are DFQATT and SNEGSKA (reference sequence). CDR3 size: 16 residues. J was trimmed by 4 bases and V by 4 bases; bases with no gene match: 13. In DNA, the CDR3 is TGCAGTGCTAATTCTGTCAGGACAGGGTCATCAGATACGCAGTATTTT. This sequence encodes CSANSVRTGSSDTQYF.